Presented here are 3 T cell receptor beta chains from one specimen sequenced in a study of Graves' ophthalmopathy and Graves' hyperthyroidism (dated by TCRdb to between 2017 and 2018). Sequenced on an Illumina HiSeq 2000. TCR beta CDR3 regions were amplified from RNA transcripts for repertoire sequencing. A first-round RT-PCR used HTBI primers with the Qiagen OneStep RT-PCR kit, followed by a second-round multiplex PCR, size selection and purification. The public reads were run again by TCRdb, first through fastp at Q25 and then through MiXCR, and only productive beta chains were kept. Identical CDR3 proteins give one entry, which carries the most common genes and DNA. This sample holds hundreds of thousands of distinct CDR3 sequences; 40% were observed only once. 40% to 45% of the sample lies in the top ten. Material: peripheral blood. The source of these receptors is an adult man with Graves' ophthalmopathy.

This clonotype has more than one count but fewer than ten. The gene calls are TRBV5-1 and TRBJ2-7, with no clear D. This CDR3 is 14 amino acids long. Trimming shortened V by 3 bases and J by 0 bases, and 10 bases separated the two germline ends. CDR1 SGHRS and CDR2 YFSETQ come from the germline V gene. This CDR3 reads CASSSQPASYEQYF. Written as DNA, the CDR3 is TGCGCCAGCAGCTCACAGCCGGCCTCCTACGAGCAGTACTTC.

The chain employs TRBV10-2 and TRBJ1-2, with TRBD1 matching 12 bases. Germline V gene lookup returns CDR1 WSHSY and CDR2 SAAADI. The length of the CDR3 is 15 residues. Losses at the gene ends were 10 bases for V and 3 bases for J; bases not matched to a gene: 9. CDR3 amino acids: CATYGTGGAYYGYTF. For the CDR3, the DNA is TGCGCCACCTACGGGACAGGGGGCGCTTACTATGGCTACACCTTC.

The V gene is TRBV20-1, the J gene TRBJ2-7, with 9 bases lining up with TRBD2. The J call is in doubt because the DNA end fits TRBJ2-5 better. CDR3 length: 17 residues. The germline V gene encodes CDR1 DFQATT and CDR2 SNEGSKA (reference sequence). The CDR3 nucleotides read TGCAGTGCTAATGGGGGTAGCGGGAGTGGGGGCCAAGAGACCCAGTACTTC. It encodes CSANGGSGSGGQETQYF.